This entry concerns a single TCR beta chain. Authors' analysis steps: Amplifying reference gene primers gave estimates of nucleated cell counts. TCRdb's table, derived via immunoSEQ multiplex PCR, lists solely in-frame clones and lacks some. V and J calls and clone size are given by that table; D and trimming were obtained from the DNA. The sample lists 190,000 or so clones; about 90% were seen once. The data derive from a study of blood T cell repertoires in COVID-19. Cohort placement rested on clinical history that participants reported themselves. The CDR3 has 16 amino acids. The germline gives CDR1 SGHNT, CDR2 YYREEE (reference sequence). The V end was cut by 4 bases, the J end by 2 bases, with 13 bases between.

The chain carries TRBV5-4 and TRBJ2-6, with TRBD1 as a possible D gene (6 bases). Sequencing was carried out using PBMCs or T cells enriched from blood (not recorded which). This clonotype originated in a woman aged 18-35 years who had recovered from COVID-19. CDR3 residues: CASSGAGVPGANVLTF. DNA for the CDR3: TGTGCCAGCAGCGGCGCAGGGGTGCCTGGGGCCAACGTCCTGACTTTC.